Described below is a single TCR beta chain sequence and its context. What it binds is not known. V lost 7 bases, J lost 3 bases, and 7 bases stayed unmatched. Germline V CDR1 and CDR2: LNHDA, SQIVND (reference sequence). The CDR3 consists of 15 residues. The data were taken from a study of cytotoxic CD8 clonotypes in ibrutinib-treated CLL. Study in general: The patients comprised 11 relapsed/refractory and around 14 treatment-naive cases, around 17 IGHV unmutated. Response sampling came at median around twelve months of treatment, ranging about 6 to 40 months.

General study points: Public clonotypes, an uncommon group, contracted or remained stable on treatment. A rise in clonality was seen at ibrutinib response, and a fall back toward baseline was seen at progression.

This table comes from immunoSEQ multiplex PCR, and its TCRdb copy is limited to in-frame clones, with some not included. The sample has around 330,000 clones; 67% are singletons. The chain employs TRBV19 and TRBJ1-4, with 8 bases matching TRBD1. This TCR was sampled from a human donor with chronic lymphocytic leukemia. Sequences were derived from PBMCs, sampled after 36 months of ibrutinib treatment. CDR3 sequence: CASIGPGQANEKLFF. The CDR3 region has the DNA TGTGCCAGTATAGGCCCGGGACAGGCTAATGAAAAACTGTTTTTT.